The 4 T cell receptor beta chains in this list originate from one sample, sequenced in a study of early T cells in non-severe SARS-CoV-2 infection. TCRdb called the 5' RACE reads again in MiXCR, with one record for every CDR3 protein. The sample lists 65,000 to 75,000 distinct CDR3 sequences; over 3.5% were seen once. The specimen was whole blood, collected at baseline. The origin of the receptors is an adult who was a healthcare worker with PCR-confirmed SARS-CoV-2 infection or an uninfected control (not recorded which). The donor label of this sample is uncertain.

The gene calls are TRBV6-2 or TRBV6-3 and TRBJ2-7; a weak D match, TRBD2 (6 bases). The CDR3 covers 15 residues. CDR1 and CDR2 from the germline V gene are MNHEY and SVGEGT. The ends were cut back, 8 bases at V and 5 bases at J, with 22 bases in the middle. CDR3 in DNA: TGTGCCAGCGAACGCCTTGGGCGTGGGGGGAACGAGCAGTACTTC. Amino acids: CASERLGRGGNEQYF.

This clonotype was counted many times. The genes are TRBV2 and TRBJ2-5, with unresolved D. Trimming stripped 4 bases from V and 4 bases from J, with 10 bases between. The CDR3 length is 13 residues. In germline, CDR1 is SNHLY, CDR2 FYNNEI. CDR3 in DNA: TGTGCCAGCAGTGTAATGGTTGGAGAGACCCAGTACTTC. It codes for CASSVMVGETQYF.

This clonotype was recorded many times. The V and J genes are TRBV24-1 and TRBJ2-1; TRBD2 matches at 8 bases. The CDR3 runs 17 residues. Germline V gene sequence: CDR1 KGHDR, CDR2 SFDVKD. The ends lost 4 bases at V and 6 bases at J; junction bases unmatched: 13. DNA for the CDR3: TGTGCCACCAGTGACCCGTCGGGGAGCGGGGGCCCCAATGAGCAGTTCTTC. Its protein is CATSDPSGSGGPNEQFF.

The sample holds one count of this clonotype. The chain joins TRBV3-1 to TRBJ2-1; D gene ambiguous. The CDR3 length is 12 residues. In germline, CDR1 is LGHDT, CDR2 YNNKEL (reference sequence). Trimming removed 0 bases from V and 7 bases from J, with 4 bases in between. The CDR3 reads CASSQDGNEQFF. The CDR3 region has the DNA TGTGCCAGCAGCCAAGATGGGAATGAGCAGTTCTTC.